The 10 T cell receptor beta chains listed next were all sequenced from one sample in a study of blood T cell repertoires in COVID-19. Sequencing was performed with immunoSEQ multiplex PCR; in TCRdb, only in-frame clones are kept and a portion is missing. The sample includes approximately 110,000 clones, roughly 83% of them seen just once. Source material: peripheral blood. The source is a woman in her fifties or sixties with acute or convalescent COVID-19.

This clone was seen a handful of times. Written as DNA, the CDR3 is TGTGCCAGCAGCTTAGGGCAGGTGGATTCACCCCTCCACTTT. Translating it yields CASSLGQVDSPLHF. This rearrangement joins TRBV7-3 to TRBJ1-6; D uncertain. V dropped 2 bases and J dropped 8 bases, with 10 bases sitting between them. Germline V CDR1 and CDR2: SGHTA, FQGTGA. CDR3 size: 14 residues.

The rearrangement joins TRBV10-3 to TRBJ1-6, with 7 bases aligning to TRBD1. Germline CDR1 is ENHRY and CDR2 is SYGVKD. The CDR3 is 15 residues long. The trim removed 2 bases at V and 9 bases at J, leaving 7 bases unmatched. The DNA of the CDR3 is TGTGCCATCAGTGAGGTGACAGGGTCCAGTTCACCCCTCCACTTT. This gives the protein CAISEVTGSSSPLHF.

This chain joins TRBV28 and TRBJ2-5, with 8 nucleotides matching TRBD1. The CDR3 has 15 amino acids. Germline V gene lookup returns CDR1 MDHEN and CDR2 SYDVKM. The junction had 8 bases not matched to a gene; V was cut back by 3 bases and J by 5 bases. The CDR3 DNA follows: TGTGCCAGCAGTTTTGGCAGGGGGCTTTTGGAGACCCAGTACTTC. Protein sequence: CASSFGRGLLETQYF.

This clone was counted ten times or more. J is TRBJ2-7 and V is TRBV5-6, with 7 bases lining up with TRBD2. Trimming took 4 bases from V and 0 from J; bases not matched to a gene: 4. CDR3 length: 14 amino acids. Germline CDR1 SGHDT, CDR2 YYEEEE. The CDR3 DNA sequence: TGTGCCAGCAGCGTTAGCGGGTCCTCCTACGAGCAGTACTTC. It specifies CASSVSGSSYEQYF. Supplemented by reference TRBV5-6 and TRBJ2-7, the full variable domain reads DAGVTQSPTHLIKTRGQQVTLRCSPKSGHDTVSWYQQALGQGPQFIFQYYEEEERQRGNFPDRFSGHQFPNYSSELNVNALLLGDSALYLCASSVSGSSYEQYFGPGTRLTVT.

This chain links TRBV5-6 with TRBJ1-1; TRBD1 is a possible D gene (6 bases). The V and J ends lost 6 bases and 0 bases respectively, with 12 bases between them. The length of the CDR3 is 14 residues. Germline V CDR1 and CDR2: SGHDT, YYEEEE. This CDR3 is CASIGTLLNTEAFF. The CDR3 nucleotides are TGTGCCAGCATTGGGACACTCCTGAACACTGAAGCTTTCTTT.

The gene calls are TRBV5-1 and TRBJ2-2; D is uncertain. There are 14 residues in the CDR3. V dropped 5 bases and J dropped 0 bases, with 8 bases sitting between them. The germline gives CDR1 SGHRS, CDR2 YFSETQ. The CDR3 spells CASSLQANTGELFF. Here the CDR3 DNA reads TGCGCCAGCAGTTTACAAGCGAACACCGGGGAGCTGTTTTTT.

CDR3 in DNA: TGCGCCAGCAGCTTGGGGCAGGGGCGTCAAAAACTGTTTTTT. Its protein product is CASSLGQGRQKLFF. The rearrangement joins TRBV5-1 to TRBJ1-4; D perhaps matches TRBD1 (6 bases). Trimming stripped 0 bases from V and 9 bases from J, with 12 bases between. Germline-derived CDR1 and CDR2 are SGHRS and YFSETQ. The CDR3 loop spans 14 amino acids.

V usage is TRBV7-3 and J usage is TRBJ1-5; unclear D gene. The CDR3 has 13 amino acids. Per the germline V gene, CDR1 is SGHTA and CDR2 is FQGTGA. V lost 5 bases and J 5 bases, leaving 10 bases between the germline ends. The CDR3 nucleotides read TGTGCCAGCAGCCCCGGCCGGGATCAGCCCCAGCATTTT. Amino acid sequence: CASSPGRDQPQHF.

This clone was seen once. The chain uses TRBV6-2 or TRBV6-3 and TRBJ2-1; TRBD1 aligns across 8 bases. Germline V gene sequence: CDR1 MNHEY, CDR2 SVGEGT. The J segment lost 5 bases and the V segment lost 1 base, leaving 7 bases of the junction unmatched. This CDR3 comprises 16 residues. Here the CDR3 DNA reads TGTGCCAGCAGTTACTTTGGGGGACAGGATAACAATGAGCAGTTCTTC. Translating gives CASSYFGGQDNNEQFF.

In its sample, this clone was seen a few times. The chain couples TRBV5-1 to TRBJ2-3; maybe TRBD2 (6 bases). The CDR3 runs 15 residues. Germline V gene lookup returns CDR1 SGHRS and CDR2 YFSETQ. Trimming left V 4 bases short and J 1 base short, with 13 bases between. CDR3 DNA sequence: TGCGCCAGCAGCCTGGCGGGGTCCCGCACAGATACGCAGTATTTT. This encodes CASSLAGSRTDTQYF.